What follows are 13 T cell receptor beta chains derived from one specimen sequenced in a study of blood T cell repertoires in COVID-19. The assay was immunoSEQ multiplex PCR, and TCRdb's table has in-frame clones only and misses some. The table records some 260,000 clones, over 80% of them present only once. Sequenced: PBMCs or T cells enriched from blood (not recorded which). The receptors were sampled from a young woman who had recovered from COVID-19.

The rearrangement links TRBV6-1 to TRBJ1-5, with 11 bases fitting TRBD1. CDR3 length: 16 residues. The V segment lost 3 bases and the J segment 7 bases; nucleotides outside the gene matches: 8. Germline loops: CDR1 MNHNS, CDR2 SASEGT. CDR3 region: CASSDSGTGGGQPQHF. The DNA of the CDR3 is TGTGCCAGCAGTGATTCCGGGACAGGGGGTGGCCAGCCCCAGCATTTT.

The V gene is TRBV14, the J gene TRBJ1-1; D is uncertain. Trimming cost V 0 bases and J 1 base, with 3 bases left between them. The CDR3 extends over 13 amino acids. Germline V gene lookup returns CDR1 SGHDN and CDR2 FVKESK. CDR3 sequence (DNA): TGTGCCAGCAGCCAAGATCAGAACACTGAAGCTTTCTTT. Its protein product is CASSQDQNTEAFF.

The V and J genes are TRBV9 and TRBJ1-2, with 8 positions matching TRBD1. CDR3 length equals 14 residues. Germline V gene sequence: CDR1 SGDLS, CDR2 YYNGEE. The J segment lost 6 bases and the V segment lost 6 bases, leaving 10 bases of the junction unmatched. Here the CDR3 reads CASTKQGARDGYTF. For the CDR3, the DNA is TGTGCCAGCACCAAGCAGGGGGCGCGGGATGGCTACACCTTC.

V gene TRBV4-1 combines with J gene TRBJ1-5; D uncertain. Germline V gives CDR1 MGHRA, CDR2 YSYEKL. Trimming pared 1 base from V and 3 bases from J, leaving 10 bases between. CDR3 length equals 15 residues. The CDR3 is CASSQAGSYNQPQHF. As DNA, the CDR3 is TGCGCCAGCAGCCAAGCGGGAAGTTACAATCAGCCCCAGCATTTT.

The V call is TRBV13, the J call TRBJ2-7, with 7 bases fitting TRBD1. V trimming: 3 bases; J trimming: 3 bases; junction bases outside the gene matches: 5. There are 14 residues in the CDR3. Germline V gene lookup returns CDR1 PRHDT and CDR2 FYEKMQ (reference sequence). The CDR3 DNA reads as TGTGCCAGCAGCTTTGGGACAGCGAGCTACGAGCAGTACTTC. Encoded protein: CASSFGTASYEQYF.

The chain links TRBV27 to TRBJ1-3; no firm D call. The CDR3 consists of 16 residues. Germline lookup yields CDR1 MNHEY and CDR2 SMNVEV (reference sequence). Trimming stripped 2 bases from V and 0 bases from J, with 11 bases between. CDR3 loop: CASSLGSGVSGNTIYF. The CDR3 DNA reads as TGTGCCAGCAGTTTAGGTTCGGGAGTCTCTGGAAACACCATATATTTT.

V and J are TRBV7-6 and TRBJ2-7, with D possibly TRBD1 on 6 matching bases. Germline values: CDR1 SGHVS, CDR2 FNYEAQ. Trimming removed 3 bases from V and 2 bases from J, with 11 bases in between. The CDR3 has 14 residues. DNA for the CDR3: TGTGCCAGCAGCTTCGGGCAGGGGCCCTACGAGCAGTACTTC. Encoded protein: CASSFGQGPYEQYF.

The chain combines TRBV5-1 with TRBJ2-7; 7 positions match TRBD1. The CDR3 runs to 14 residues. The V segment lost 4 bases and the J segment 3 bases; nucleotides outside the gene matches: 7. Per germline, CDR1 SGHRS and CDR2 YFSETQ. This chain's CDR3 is CASSARTGDYEQYF. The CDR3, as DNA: TGCGCCAGCAGCGCCCGGACAGGAGACTACGAGCAGTACTTC.

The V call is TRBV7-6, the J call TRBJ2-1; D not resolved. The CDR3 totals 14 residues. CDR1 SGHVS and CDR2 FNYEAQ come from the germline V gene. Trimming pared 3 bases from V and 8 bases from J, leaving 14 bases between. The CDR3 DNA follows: TGTGCCAGCAGCTTTTCCCTTTCTTTTGATGAGCAGTTCTTC. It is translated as CASSFSLSFDEQFF. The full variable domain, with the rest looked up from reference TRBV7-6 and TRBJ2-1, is GAGVSQSPRYKVTKRGQDVALRCDPISGHVSLYWYRQALGQGPEFLTYFNYEAQQDKSGLPNDRFSAERPEGSISTLTIQRTEQRDSAMYRCASSFSLSFDEQFFGPGTRLTVL.

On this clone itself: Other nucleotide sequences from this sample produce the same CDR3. CDR3 sequence reads: CASSVGGGALETQYF. The CDR3 coding sequence is TGTGCCAGCAGCGTAGGCGGGGGGGCCTTAGAGACCCAGTACTTC. V and J are TRBV9 and TRBJ2-5; 9 nucleotides align to TRBD2. The ends lost 0 bases at V and 4 bases at J; junction bases unmatched: 4. The CDR3 is 15 amino acids. Germline V gives CDR1 SGDLS, CDR2 YYNGEE.

The CDR3 protein is CASRGLDGQGVDWYVTGELFF. CDR3 sequence (DNA): TGTGCCAGCAGGGGCCTTGACGGACAGGGGGTCGACTGGTATGTAACCGGGGAGCTGTTTTTT. This sequence joins TRBV2 and TRBJ2-2; TRBD1 matches at 10 bases. Germline CDR1 and CDR2: SNHLY and FYNNEI. The CDR3 sequence is 21 residues long. The trim removed 6 bases at V and 5 bases at J, leaving 24 bases unmatched.

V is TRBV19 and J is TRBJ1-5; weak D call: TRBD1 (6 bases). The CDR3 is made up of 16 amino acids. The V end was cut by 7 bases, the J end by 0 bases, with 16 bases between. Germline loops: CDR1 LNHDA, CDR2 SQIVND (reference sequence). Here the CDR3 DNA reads TGTGCCAGTAAGGTCTCAGGGGTGGATAGCAATCAGCCCCAGCATTTT. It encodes CASKVSGVDSNQPQHF.

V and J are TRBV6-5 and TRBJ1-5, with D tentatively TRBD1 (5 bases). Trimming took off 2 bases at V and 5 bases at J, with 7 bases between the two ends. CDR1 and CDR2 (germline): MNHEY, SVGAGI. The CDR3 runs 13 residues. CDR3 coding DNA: TGTGCCAGCAGTTACGGGGGGTATCAGCCCCAGCATTTT. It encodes CASSYGGYQPQHF.